These 19 T cell receptor beta chains came from one sample sequenced in a study of T cells after yellow fever vaccination. One entry per CDR3 protein results from TCRdb running MiXCR on the 5' RACE reads. The sample holds 300,000 to 400,000 distinct CDR3 sequences; 8.7% are singletons and the top ten take around 17%. The source material was PBMCs, sampled on the day of the first yellow fever vaccination. The receptor source for this set is a young man who received the YFV17D yellow fever vaccine.

This clonotype was observed a few times. The chain has TRBV10-2 and TRBJ2-7; D is perhaps TRBD1 (5 bases). Germline V gene lookup returns CDR1 WSHSY and CDR2 SAAADI. V lost 1 base to trimming and J lost 0 bases, with 10 bases between them. CDR3 size: 15 residues. The CDR3 loop reads CASSEWQGFSYEQYF. CDR3 nucleotide sequence: TGCGCCAGCAGTGAGTGGCAGGGCTTCTCCTACGAGCAGTACTTC.

There are a few counts of this clonotype. The genes are TRBV7-2 and TRBJ2-7; TRBD2 might be the D (6 bases). Germline values: CDR1 SGHTA, CDR2 FQGNSA. The CDR3 has 14 residues. With 2 bases removed from V and 7 bases from J, the gap between germline ends came to 15 bases. CDR3 in amino acids: CASSLQPGLSEQYF. The CDR3 coding sequence is TGTGCCAGCAGCTTACAACCGGGACTGAGTGAGCAGTACTTC.

The chain recombines TRBV6-5 with TRBJ1-5; a weak D match, TRBD1 (5 bases). With 0 bases removed from V and 7 bases from J, the gap between germline ends came to 10 bases. The CDR3 is 14 amino acids. Per the germline V gene, CDR1 is MNHEY and CDR2 is SVGAGI. The CDR3 here is CASSYSDQGQPQHF. In DNA form, the CDR3 reads TGTGCCAGCAGTTACTCCGATCAGGGACAGCCCCAGCATTTT.

This clonotype has only a few counts. The chain uses TRBV28 and TRBJ2-5; 8 nucleotides agree with TRBD1. V lost 2 bases to trimming and J lost 4 bases; unmatched junction nucleotides: 9. CDR3 size: 16 residues. CDR1 and CDR2 from the germline V gene are MDHEN and SYDVKM. The chain's CDR3 is CASSLAASRGRETQYF. The DNA for the CDR3 is TGTGCCAGCAGTTTAGCAGCATCCAGGGGGCGAGAGACCCAGTACTTC.

CDR3 sequence reads: CASSQELAGGAWNTQYF. The CDR3 DNA follows: TGTGCCAGCAGCCAAGAACTAGCGGGGGGCGCCTGGAATACGCAGTATTTT. V usage is TRBV3-1 and J usage is TRBJ2-3; 12 bases align to TRBD2. CDR1 and CDR2 from the germline V gene are LGHDT and YNNKEL (reference sequence). The V and J ends lost 0 bases and 7 bases, in that order; junction bases with no gene match: 8. CDR3 length equals 17 residues.

This chain connects TRBV4-1 to TRBJ1-5, with D hard to call. With 1 base removed from V and 4 bases from J, the gap between germline ends came to 17 bases. The CDR3 sequence is 17 residues long. Germline-derived CDR1 and CDR2 are MGHRA and YSYEKL. CDR3 coding DNA: TGCGCCAGCAGCCAAGGGGCGCAAACTTTATCTAATCAGCCCCAGCATTTT. Its protein is CASSQGAQTLSNQPQHF.

This clonotype was recorded a few times. The V gene is TRBV7-8, the J gene TRBJ2-5; 8 bases line up with TRBD1. CDR1 and CDR2 (germline): SGHVS, FQNEAQ. The junction had 10 bases not matched to a gene; V was cut back by 8 bases and J by 5 bases. The CDR3 is made up of 14 amino acids. CDR3 sequence: CASGIGQGRETQYF. CDR3 DNA sequence: TGTGCCAGCGGCATAGGACAGGGTAGGGAGACCCAGTACTTC.

J is TRBJ1-4 and V is TRBV2, with no clear D. The CDR3 consists of 14 residues. V lost 2 bases to trimming and J lost 4 bases, with 8 bases between them. The germline gives CDR1 SNHLY, CDR2 FYNNEI. The CDR3 DNA is TGTGCCAGCAGTGAAATGCAGAGTAATGAAAAACTGTTTTTT. Its translation is CASSEMQSNEKLFF.

This clonotype was seen a handful of times. The CDR3 region is CASSQDRDRVGETQYF. For the CDR3, the DNA is TGCGCCAGCAGCCAAGATCGGGACAGGGTAGGGGAGACCCAGTACTTC. The V gene is TRBV4-3, the J gene TRBJ2-5; 9 bases are a match to TRBD1. The germline V gene encodes CDR1 LGHNA and CDR2 YSLEER. Trimming at V came to 0 bases and at J to 5 bases, leaving 7 bases not matched to a gene. The CDR3 runs 16 residues.

This chain uses TRBV18 with TRBJ2-1; D is perhaps TRBD1 or TRBD2 (6 bases each). Trimming removed 4 bases at V and 6 bases at J, with 10 bases between. This CDR3 is 13 amino acids long. The germline V gene has CDR1 KGHSH and CDR2 LQKENI. The CDR3 DNA is TGTGCCAGCTCACAGGGGGAGGTCAATGAGCAGTTCTTC. Translating gives CASSQGEVNEQFF.

This clonotype showed up many times. The chain employs TRBV19 and TRBJ2-5, with 7 positions matching TRBD1. Looked up from germline, CDR1 is LNHDA and CDR2 is SQIVND (reference sequence). Unmatched junction bases numbered 4, after V lost 4 bases and J lost 2 bases. This CDR3 has 14 residues. DNA for the CDR3: TGTGCCAGTAGTAGGGGACAGCTACAAGAGACCCAGTACTTC. Amino acid sequence: CASSRGQLQETQYF.

This clonotype was observed many times. V is TRBV20-1 and J is TRBJ1-5; no clear D. The V and J ends lost 3 bases and 3 bases respectively, with 9 bases between them. Per the germline V gene, CDR1 is DFQATT and CDR2 is SNEGSKA (reference sequence). This CDR3 spans 13 amino acids. The CDR3: CSARTELNQPQHF. DNA for the CDR3: TGCAGTGCTAGGACGGAACTCAATCAGCCCCAGCATTTT.

This clonotype has at least ten counts. The rearrangement links TRBV5-5 to TRBJ2-3; no reliable D call. Germline assignment: CDR1 SGHKS and CDR2 YYEKEE (reference sequence). The CDR3 length is 14 residues. V lost 0 bases, J lost 4 bases, and 9 bases lay in between. The DNA of the CDR3 is TGTGCCAGCAGCTTGGCCGGTAGGGCAGATACGCAGTATTTT. This encodes CASSLAGRADTQYF.

The J gene is TRBJ1-6, the V gene TRBV5-6; D is unclear. The V gene lost 0 bases and the J gene lost 8 bases, with 9 bases spanning the gap. Germline CDR1 and CDR2: SGHDT and YYEEEE. CDR3 length: 14 residues. The CDR3 DNA is TGTGCCAGCAGCTTGGTCTCCCTGGATTCACCCCTCCACTTT. This translates into CASSLVSLDSPLHF. Full variable domain (outside the CDR3, taken from reference TRBV5-6 and TRBJ1-6): DAGVTQSPTHLIKTRGQQVTLRCSPKSGHDTVSWYQQALGQGPQFIFQYYEEEERQRGNFPDRFSGHQFPNYSSELNVNALLLGDSALYLCASSLVSLDSPLHFGNGTRLTVT.

About this clonotype itself: The junction does not match germline at one end; this may be a read error. The chain is built from TRBV12-3 or TRBV12-4 and TRBJ1-6; D call uncertain. The CDR3 has 14 amino acids. In DNA form, the CDR3 reads TGTACCAGCAGACACGACCGATCGGGTTCACCCCTCCACTTT. It is translated as CTSRHDRSGSPLHF.

This chain joins TRBV7-2 and TRBJ2-3; TRBD1 is a possible D gene (6 bases). V was pared by 7 bases and J by 6 bases, with 20 bases between. CDR3 length equals 15 residues. From germline, CDR1 is SGHTA and CDR2 FQGNSA. The CDR3 DNA reads as TGTGCCAGCATCCCGGCCGGGACATGGGGGGATACGCAGTATTTT. It yields the protein CASIPAGTWGDTQYF.

The rearrangement joins TRBV5-1 to TRBJ2-5, with TRBD2 as a possible D gene (6 bases). Germline V gives CDR1 SGHRS, CDR2 YFSETQ. Trimming removed 0 bases at V and 5 bases at J, with 14 bases between. CDR3 length equals 15 residues. The CDR3: CASSLEGGAGETQYF. The DNA for the CDR3 is TGCGCCAGCAGCTTGGAAGGCGGGGCCGGGGAGACCCAGTACTTC.

This clonotype came up many times. The genes are TRBV5-5 and TRBJ2-7; no definite D call. Trimming took 7 bases from V and 2 from J, leaving 13 bases between them. This CDR3 has 13 residues. In germline, CDR1 is SGHKS, CDR2 YYEKEE (reference sequence). This CDR3 is CASGVRFTYEQYV. CDR3 DNA sequence: TGTGCCAGCGGGGTCAGGTTTACCTACGAGCAGTACGTC.

A few counts support this clonotype. The chain recombines TRBV6-5 with TRBJ2-7; D may be TRBD1 or TRBD2 (5 bases each). From germline, CDR1 is MNHEY and CDR2 SVGAGI. The CDR3 runs to 18 residues. Trimming left V 2 bases short and J 3 bases short, with 23 bases between. The CDR3 DNA reads as TGTGCCAGCAGTTACGACTCGCAAGCCCGGGACCGATTCTACGAGCAGTACGTC. Encoded protein: CASSYDSQARDRFYEQYV.